One sample yielded the 28 T cell receptor beta chains listed below, sequenced in a study of blood T cell repertoires in COVID-19. Sequencing was performed with immunoSEQ multiplex PCR; in TCRdb, only in-frame clones are kept and a portion is missing. The table lists about 210,000 clones, roughly 82% of them singletons. Sequencing used peripheral blood. The source is a woman aged 40-49 years with acute or convalescent COVID-19.

The chain combines TRBV9 with TRBJ1-5, with D possibly TRBD1 on 5 matching bases. Germline CDR1 and CDR2: SGDLS and YYNGEE. The CDR3 covers 15 residues. With 0 bases removed from V and 6 bases from J, the gap between germline ends came to 13 bases. In nucleotides, the CDR3 is TGTGCCAGCAGCGTAGATCTGGGGCATGGTCAGCCCCAGCATTTT. Its translation: CASSVDLGHGQPQHF.

The chain recombines TRBV19 with TRBJ2-3; 8 positions agree with TRBD2. Germline V gives CDR1 LNHDA, CDR2 SQIVND (reference sequence). J was trimmed by 4 bases and V by 6 bases; bases with no gene match: 6. The length of the CDR3 is 14 residues. This CDR3 is CASRSRTSSDTQYF. CDR3 nucleotides: TGTGCCAGTAGATCAAGGACTAGCTCAGATACGCAGTATTTT. Combining the CDR3 with reference TRBV19 and TRBJ2-3 gives the whole variable domain DGGITQSPKYLFRKEGQNVTLSCEQNLNHDAMYWYRQDPGQGLRLIYYSQIVNDFQKGDIAEGYSVSREKKESFPLTVTSAQKNPTAFYLCASRSRTSSDTQYFGPGTRLTVL.

This clone was observed a handful of times. This chain uses TRBV9 with TRBJ2-1; 9 bases match TRBD1. The CDR3 is 18 residues long. CDR1 SGDLS and CDR2 YYNGEE come from the germline V gene. The trim removed 0 bases at V and 7 bases at J, leaving 14 bases unmatched. The CDR3 spells CASSVDPTGTGIKNEQFF. The CDR3 DNA follows: TGTGCCAGCAGCGTAGACCCAACCGGGACAGGGATTAAGAATGAGCAGTTCTTC.

V and J are TRBV3-1 (or the pseudogene TRBV3-2) and TRBJ2-7, with TRBD2 matching 7 bases. Trimming removed 4 bases from V and 3 bases from J; junction bases left unmatched: 18. The germline V gene encodes CDR1 LGHDT and CDR2 YNNKEL (reference sequence). This CDR3 has 18 residues. CDR3 sequence: CASSPEPDLADPNYEQYF. DNA for the CDR3: TGTGCCAGCAGCCCCGAACCGGATCTAGCGGATCCCAACTACGAGCAGTACTTC.

The CDR3 reads CASSRDSGGIYGYTF. The CDR3, as DNA: TGTGCCAGCAGCAGGGATAGTGGAGGAATCTATGGCTACACCTTC. V is TRBV7-6 and J is TRBJ1-2; D remains ambiguous. With 5 bases removed from V and 4 bases from J, the gap between germline ends came to 17 bases. CDR3 size: 15 residues. Germline CDR1 reads SGHVS; CDR2 reads FNYEAQ.

J is TRBJ1-4 and V is TRBV25-1; unclear D gene. V lost 6 bases, J lost 7 bases, and 9 bases lay in between. The CDR3 length is 12 residues. Germline CDR1 reads MGHDK; CDR2 reads SYGVNS. The CDR3 DNA follows: TGTGCCAGCAGCACGGTTGGTGAAAAACTGTTTTTT. The encoded protein is CASSTVGEKLFF.

The V and J genes are TRBV19 and TRBJ2-1, with TRBD2 matching over 7 bases. The CDR3 spans 14 residues. Germline-derived CDR1 and CDR2 are LNHDA and SQIVND (reference sequence). After removal of 4 bases from V and 10 bases from J, the junction contained 10 bases not matched to a gene. CDR3 sequence: CASSTPRLAEEQFF. The CDR3, as DNA: TGTGCCAGTAGTACACCCCGACTAGCCGAGGAGCAGTTCTTC.

The chain recombines TRBV19 with TRBJ1-5, with unresolved D. The CDR3 totals 12 residues. Germline V gene sequence: CDR1 LNHDA, CDR2 SQIVND (reference sequence). Trimming removed 6 bases from V and 3 bases from J, with 6 bases in between. The CDR3 nucleotides read TGTGCCAGTAGCCTAAACAATCAGCCCCAGCATTTT. It yields the protein CASSLNNQPQHF.

This chain joins TRBV4-3 and TRBJ2-2; 11 bases match TRBD2. The CDR3 length is 15 residues. CDR1 and CDR2 from the germline V gene are LGHNA and YSLEER. Losses at the gene ends were 4 bases for V and 5 bases for J; bases not matched to a gene: 3. The CDR3 region is CASSLSGRETGELFF. DNA of the CDR3: TGCGCCAGCAGCCTTAGCGGGAGGGAGACCGGGGAGCTGTTTTTT.

The chain combines TRBV14 with TRBJ2-1; 11 positions match TRBD1. Germline assignment: CDR1 SGHDN and CDR2 FVKESK. This CDR3 region has 18 residues. V trimming: 5 bases; J trimming: 0 bases; junction bases outside the gene matches: 9. CDR3 in amino acids: CASSLLGQGAFSYNEQFF. CDR3 DNA: TGTGCCAGCAGCTTACTTGGACAGGGGGCATTCTCCTACAATGAGCAGTTCTTC.

The chain has TRBV19 and TRBJ2-2; tentatively, D is TRBD1 (5 bases). Germline V gene data show CDR1 as LNHDA and CDR2 as SQIVND (reference sequence). Between the trimmed V and J ends, which lost 6 bases and 6 bases, there was a span of 5 bases. The CDR3 has 11 amino acids. Here the CDR3 DNA reads TGTGCCAGTAGGACAGCCGGGGAGCTGTTTTTT. Translating gives CASRTAGELFF. Variable domain in full (rest from reference TRBV19 and TRBJ2-2): DGGITQSPKYLFRKEGQNVTLSCEQNLNHDAMYWYRQDPGQGLRLIYYSQIVNDFQKGDIAEGYSVSREKKESFPLTVTSAQKNPTAFYLCASRTAGELFFGEGSRLTVL.

This chain connects TRBV5-8 to TRBJ1-1; 7 bases fit TRBD1. Germline V gene lookup returns CDR1 SGHTS and CDR2 YDEGEE. This CDR3 region has 14 residues. Trimming at V came to 1 base and at J to 6 bases, leaving 6 bases not matched to a gene. In DNA, the CDR3 is TGTGCCAGCAGCTTGTCAGGGGGGATAGCTGAAGCTTTCTTT. It yields the protein CASSLSGGIAEAFF.

The V call is TRBV9, the J call TRBJ2-1, with 9 bases lining up with TRBD2. Losses at the gene ends were 4 bases for V and 5 bases for J; bases not matched to a gene: 13. Per the germline V gene, CDR1 is SGDLS and CDR2 is YYNGEE. The CDR3 consists of 17 residues. CDR3 sequence: CASSTRETSGYDNEQFF. The CDR3 DNA reads as TGTGCCAGCAGCACGCGGGAAACTAGCGGGTATGACAATGAGCAGTTCTTC.

V gene TRBV6-2 or TRBV6-3 combines with J gene TRBJ2-3, with 11 bases fitting TRBD2. The CDR3 totals 17 residues. The germline V gene has CDR1 MNHEY and CDR2 SVGEGT. V dropped 2 bases and J dropped 0; count of bases not matched to a gene: 4. CDR3: CASSYGTSGYSTDTQYF. The CDR3 DNA reads TGTGCCAGCAGTTACGGGACTAGCGGATATAGCACAGATACGCAGTATTTT.

The chain has TRBV25-1 and TRBJ1-6; no clear D gene. This CDR3 spans 16 amino acids. The V end lost 5 bases, the J end lost 9 bases, and 20 bases lay between the germline ends. Germline V gene lookup returns CDR1 MGHDK and CDR2 SYGVNS. CDR3 coding DNA: TGTGCCAGCAGTCCGACATTCCCGGGAGCGCCTTCACCCCTCCACTTT. This encodes CASSPTFPGAPSPLHF.

J is TRBJ2-2 and V is TRBV15, with 9 bases lining up with TRBD2. Trimming at V came to 2 bases and at J to 6 bases, leaving 7 bases not matched to a gene. Looked up from germline, CDR1 is LNHNV and CDR2 is YYDKDF (reference sequence). The CDR3 runs to 16 residues. The CDR3 here is CATSRSPTSGPGELFF. In DNA, the CDR3 is TGTGCCACCAGCAGATCCCCTACTAGCGGGCCCGGGGAGCTGTTTTTT.

The chain employs TRBV2 and TRBJ1-1; no reliable D call. This CDR3 spans 17 amino acids. Deletions cut 4 bases from V and 0 bases from J, with 18 bases between. Germline lookup yields CDR1 SNHLY and CDR2 FYNNEI. The DNA of the CDR3 is TGTGCCAGCAGTGGGGTGCCGACGAGAGACATGAACACTGAAGCTTTCTTT. Amino acid sequence: CASSGVPTRDMNTEAFF.

The chain recombines TRBV6-6 with TRBJ1-3, with D tentatively TRBD1 (6 bases). Trimming took off 7 bases at V and 8 bases at J, with 21 bases between the two ends. Looked up from germline, CDR1 is MNHNY and CDR2 is SVGAGI (reference sequence). The CDR3 sequence is 15 residues long. The CDR3 DNA follows: TGTGCCAGCATCCCACCCGGGGGGCTGAAGGACACCATATATTTT. Translating it yields CASIPPGGLKDTIYF.

This chain connects TRBV7-6 to TRBJ2-2; possibly TRBD2 for D (6 bases). Per germline, CDR1 SGHVS and CDR2 FNYEAQ. This CDR3 spans 15 amino acids. V dropped 5 bases and J dropped 5 bases, with 15 bases sitting between them. The CDR3 region has the DNA TGTGCCAGCAGCCCCCGTACGGCGGGGACCGGGGAGCTGTTTTTT. Its translation is CASSPRTAGTGELFF.

The chain joins TRBV11-2 to TRBJ1-3; 7 bases are a match to TRBD1. This CDR3 region has 17 residues. Germline assignment: CDR1 SGHAT and CDR2 FQNNGV. The V gene end was trimmed by 0 bases and the J gene end by 4 bases; junction bases not matched to a gene: 9. This CDR3 is CASSLDPGGGGGNTIYF. In DNA, the CDR3 is TGTGCCAGCAGCTTAGACCCCGGAGGAGGGGGCGGAAACACCATATATTTT.

This chain joins TRBV30 and TRBJ1-5; 8 bases match TRBD1. In germline, CDR1 is GTSNPN, CDR2 SVGIG (reference sequence). V gave up 3 bases and J gave up 2 bases; unmatched junction bases: 9. This CDR3 is 16 amino acids long. Written as DNA, the CDR3 is TGTGCCTGGAGAAGATCAGGGGGCGCGGGCAATCAGCCCCAGCATTTT. It codes for CAWRRSGGAGNQPQHF.

The chain carries TRBV27 and TRBJ1-3; the match to TRBD1 covers 8 bases. Germline lookup yields CDR1 MNHEY and CDR2 SMNVEV (reference sequence). Unmatched junction bases numbered 4, after V lost 6 bases and J lost 9 bases. The length of the CDR3 is 12 residues. CDR3 bases: TGTGCCAGCAGGACAGGGGCAGGCACCATATATTTT. Amino acid sequence: CASRTGAGTIYF.

V usage is TRBV6-2 or TRBV6-3 and J usage is TRBJ2-7, with D perhaps TRBD1 (6 bases). V shed 6 bases and J shed 5 bases, with 20 bases lying between them. Germline V gene lookup returns CDR1 MNHEY and CDR2 SVGEGT. The CDR3 is 15 amino acids. CDR3 in DNA: TGTGCCAGCAGACCTACAGGGCAAGGGATCCACGAGCAGTACTTC. Its translation: CASRPTGQGIHEQYF.

V is TRBV6-5 and J is TRBJ1-1, with 7 nucleotides matching TRBD1. The CDR3 runs 14 residues. The J segment lost 3 bases and the V segment lost 4 bases, leaving 5 bases of the junction unmatched. Per germline, CDR1 MNHEY and CDR2 SVGAGI. The CDR3 nucleotides are TGTGCCAGCAGTTTACAGGGGCATGACACTGAAGCTTTCTTT. Translated: CASSLQGHDTEAFF.

The chain couples TRBV18 to TRBJ2-1, with D hard to call. The germline CDR1 and CDR2 sequences are KGHSH and LQKENI. V was pared by 6 bases and J by 8 bases, with 17 bases between. The CDR3 spans 14 residues. The CDR3: CASSPPSNVYEQFF. The CDR3 nucleotides read TGTGCCAGCTCTCCCCCATCTAATGTGTATGAGCAGTTCTTC.

The rearrangement uses TRBV6-6 and TRBJ1-3; 8 nucleotides align to TRBD1. This CDR3 region has 13 residues. The V gene's germline CDR1 is MNHNY and CDR2 SVGAGI (reference sequence). J was trimmed by 5 bases and V by 9 bases; bases with no gene match: 6. CDR3 bases: TGTGCCAGTGGACAGGGCGAAAGAAACACCATATATTTT. This codes for CASGQGERNTIYF.

The chain couples TRBV6-2 or TRBV6-3 to TRBJ1-1, with 8 bases identical to TRBD1. There are 17 residues in the CDR3. Per germline, CDR1 MNHEY and CDR2 SVGEGT. V was clipped by 0 bases and J by 4 bases; unmatched bases: 10. CDR3 sequence: CASSYSTPGQGSTEAFF. The CDR3 DNA follows: TGTGCCAGCAGTTACTCGACTCCCGGACAGGGAAGCACTGAAGCTTTCTTT.

This chain joins TRBV30 and TRBJ1-5; D perhaps matches TRBD1 (6 bases). This CDR3 spans 13 amino acids. The V end lost 2 bases, the J end lost 5 bases, and 10 bases lay between the germline ends. Germline-derived CDR1 and CDR2 are GTSNPN and SVGIG (reference sequence). The CDR3 nucleotides are TGTGCCTGGAGTTACAGGGACGATCAGCCCCAGCATTTT. It encodes CAWSYRDDQPQHF.